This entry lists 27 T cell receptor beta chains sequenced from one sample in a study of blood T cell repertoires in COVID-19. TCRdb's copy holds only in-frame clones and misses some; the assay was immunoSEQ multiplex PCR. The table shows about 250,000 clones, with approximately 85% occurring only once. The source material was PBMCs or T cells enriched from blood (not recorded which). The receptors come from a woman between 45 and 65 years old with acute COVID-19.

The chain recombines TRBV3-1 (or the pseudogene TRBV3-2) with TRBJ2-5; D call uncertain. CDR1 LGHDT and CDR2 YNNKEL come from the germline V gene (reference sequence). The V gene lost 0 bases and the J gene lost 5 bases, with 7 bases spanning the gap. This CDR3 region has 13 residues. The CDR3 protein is CASSQDLRETQYF. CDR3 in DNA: TGTGCCAGCAGCCAAGATCTCAGGGAGACCCAGTACTTC.

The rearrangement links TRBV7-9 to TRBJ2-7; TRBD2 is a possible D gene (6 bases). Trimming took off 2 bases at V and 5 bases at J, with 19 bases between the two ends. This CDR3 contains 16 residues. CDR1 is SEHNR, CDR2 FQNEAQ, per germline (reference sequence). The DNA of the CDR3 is TGTGCCAGCAGCTTATATGTTGGAGGGACCTGGGACGAGCAGTACTTC. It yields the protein CASSLYVGGTWDEQYF.

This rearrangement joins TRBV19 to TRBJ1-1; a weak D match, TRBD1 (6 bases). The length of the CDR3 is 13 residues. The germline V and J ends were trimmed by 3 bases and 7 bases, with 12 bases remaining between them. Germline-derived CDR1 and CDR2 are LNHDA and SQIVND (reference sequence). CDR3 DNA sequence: TGTGCCAGTAGTATGGACATAGGGGGTGAAGCTTTCTTT. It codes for CASSMDIGGEAFF.

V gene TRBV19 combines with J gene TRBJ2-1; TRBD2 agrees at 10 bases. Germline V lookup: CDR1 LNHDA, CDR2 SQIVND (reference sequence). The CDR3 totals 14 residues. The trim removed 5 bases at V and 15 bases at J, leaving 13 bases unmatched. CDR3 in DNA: TGTGCCAGTAGTGCACTCAGCGGGGGGGCGGCAAGGTTCTTC. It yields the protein CASSALSGGAARFF.

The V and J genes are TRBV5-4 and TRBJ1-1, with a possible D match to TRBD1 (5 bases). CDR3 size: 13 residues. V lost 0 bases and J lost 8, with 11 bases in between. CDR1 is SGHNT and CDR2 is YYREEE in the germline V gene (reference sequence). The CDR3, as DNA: TGTGCCAGCAGCTTGGTTATGGACAACGAAGCTTTCTTT. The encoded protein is CASSLVMDNEAFF.

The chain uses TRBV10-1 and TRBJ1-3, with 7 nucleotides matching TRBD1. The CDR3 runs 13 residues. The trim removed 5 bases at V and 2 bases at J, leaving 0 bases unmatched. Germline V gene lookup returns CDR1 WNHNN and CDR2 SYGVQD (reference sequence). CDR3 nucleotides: TGCGCCAGCAGTACAGGGGCTGGAAACACCATATATTTT. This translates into CASSTGAGNTIYF.

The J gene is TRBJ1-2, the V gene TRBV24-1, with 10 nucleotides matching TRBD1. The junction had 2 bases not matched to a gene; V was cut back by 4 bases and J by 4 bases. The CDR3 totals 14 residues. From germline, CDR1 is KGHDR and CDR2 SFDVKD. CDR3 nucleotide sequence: TGTGCCACCAGTGACCGGGACAGGGGCTATGGCTACACCTTC. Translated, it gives CATSDRDRGYGYTF.

Written as DNA, the CDR3 is TGCGCCAGCAGCATAACAGGGACCCCTGAAGCTTTCTTT. Residues: CASSITGTPEAFF. The chain is built from TRBV5-1 and TRBJ1-1, with D possibly TRBD1 on 6 matching bases. The CDR3 is 13 residues long. V was clipped by 4 bases and J by 6 bases, with 13 bases between them. Germline V gives CDR1 SGHRS, CDR2 YFSETQ.

The CDR3 region is CASRMDRNTGELFF. CDR3 nucleotide sequence: TGCGCCAGCAGAATGGACAGGAACACCGGGGAGCTGTTTTTT. The chain joins TRBV5-1 to TRBJ2-2; TRBD1 is a possible D gene (6 bases). CDR1 and CDR2 (germline): SGHRS, YFSETQ. This CDR3 region has 14 residues. V was trimmed by 5 bases and J by 1 base, leaving 9 bases between them.

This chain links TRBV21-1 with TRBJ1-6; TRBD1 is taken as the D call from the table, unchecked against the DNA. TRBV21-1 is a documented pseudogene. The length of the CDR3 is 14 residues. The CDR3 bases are TGTGCCAGCAGCAATCGGAGGGGGCACTCACCCCTCCACTTT. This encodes CASSNRRGHSPLHF.

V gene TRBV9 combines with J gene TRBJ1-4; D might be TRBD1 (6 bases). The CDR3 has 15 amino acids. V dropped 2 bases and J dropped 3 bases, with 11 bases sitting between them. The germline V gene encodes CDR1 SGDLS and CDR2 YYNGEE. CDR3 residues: CASSVVGAANEKLFF. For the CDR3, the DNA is TGTGCCAGCAGCGTCGTGGGGGCGGCTAATGAAAAACTGTTTTTT.

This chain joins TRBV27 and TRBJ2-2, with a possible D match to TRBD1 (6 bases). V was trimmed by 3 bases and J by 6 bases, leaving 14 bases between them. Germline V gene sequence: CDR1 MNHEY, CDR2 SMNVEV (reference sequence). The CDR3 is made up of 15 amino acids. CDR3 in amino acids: CASSFTPQGPGELFF. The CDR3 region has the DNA TGTGCCAGCAGTTTTACGCCTCAGGGGCCCGGGGAGCTGTTTTTT.

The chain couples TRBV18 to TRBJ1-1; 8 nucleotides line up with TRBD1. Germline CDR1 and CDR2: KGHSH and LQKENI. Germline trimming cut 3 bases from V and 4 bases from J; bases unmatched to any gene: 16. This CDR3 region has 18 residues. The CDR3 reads CASSPRSGQVGGGTEAFF. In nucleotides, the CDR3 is TGTGCCAGCTCACCTAGGTCGGGACAGGTAGGAGGTGGCACTGAAGCTTTCTTT.

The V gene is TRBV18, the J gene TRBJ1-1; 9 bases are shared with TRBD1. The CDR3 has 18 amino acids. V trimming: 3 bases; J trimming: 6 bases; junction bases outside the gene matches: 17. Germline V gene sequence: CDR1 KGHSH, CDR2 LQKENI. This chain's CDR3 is CASSPRGWDRVSRSEAFF. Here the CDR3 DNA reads TGTGCCAGCTCACCCCGGGGGTGGGACAGGGTCTCAAGGTCTGAAGCTTTCTTT.

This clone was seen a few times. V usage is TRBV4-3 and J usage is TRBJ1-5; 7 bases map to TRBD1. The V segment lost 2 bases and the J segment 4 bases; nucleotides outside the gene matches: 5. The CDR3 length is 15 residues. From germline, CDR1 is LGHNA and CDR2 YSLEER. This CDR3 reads CASSQSGGFNQPQHF. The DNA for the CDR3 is TGCGCCAGCAGCCAATCAGGGGGGTTTAATCAGCCCCAGCATTTT.

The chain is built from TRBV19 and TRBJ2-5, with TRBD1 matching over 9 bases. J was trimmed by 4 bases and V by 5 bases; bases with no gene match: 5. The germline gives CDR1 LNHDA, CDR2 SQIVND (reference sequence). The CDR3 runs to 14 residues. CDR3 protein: CASSSQGAGETQYF. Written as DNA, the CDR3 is TGTGCCAGTAGTTCACAGGGGGCTGGAGAGACCCAGTACTTC. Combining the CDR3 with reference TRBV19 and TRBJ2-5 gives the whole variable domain DGGITQSPKYLFRKEGQNVTLSCEQNLNHDAMYWYRQDPGQGLRLIYYSQIVNDFQKGDIAEGYSVSREKKESFPLTVTSAQKNPTAFYLCASSSQGAGETQYFGPGTRLLVL.

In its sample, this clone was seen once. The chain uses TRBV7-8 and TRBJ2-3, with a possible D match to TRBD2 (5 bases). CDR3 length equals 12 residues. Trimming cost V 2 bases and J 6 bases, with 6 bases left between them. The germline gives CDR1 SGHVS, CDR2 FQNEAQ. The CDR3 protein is CASSLSGDTQYF. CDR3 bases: TGTGCCAGCAGCTTATCGGGGGATACGCAGTATTTT.

The CDR3 here is CASSVLGQGAGGNTIYF. In DNA form, the CDR3 reads TGTGCCAGCAGCGTATTGGGACAGGGGGCAGGAGGAAACACCATATATTTT. This sequence joins TRBV7-8 and TRBJ1-3; 12 nucleotides align to TRBD1. Germline CDR1 is SGHVS and CDR2 is FQNEAQ. This CDR3 comprises 17 residues. The J segment lost 4 bases and the V segment lost 5 bases, leaving 9 bases of the junction unmatched. Full variable domain (missing parts from reference TRBV7-8 and TRBJ1-3): GAGVSQSPRYKVAKRGQDVALRCDPISGHVSLFWYQQALGQGPEFLTYFQNEAQLDKSGLPSDRFFAERPEGSVSTLKIQRTQQEDSAVYLCASSVLGQGAGGNTIYFGEGSWLTVV.

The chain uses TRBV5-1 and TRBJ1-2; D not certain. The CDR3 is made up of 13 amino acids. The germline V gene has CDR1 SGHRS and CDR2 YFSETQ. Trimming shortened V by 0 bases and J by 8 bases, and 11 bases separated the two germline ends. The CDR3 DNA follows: TGCGCCAGCAGCTTGGCGGAGGGAGGCGGCTACACCTTC. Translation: CASSLAEGGGYTF.

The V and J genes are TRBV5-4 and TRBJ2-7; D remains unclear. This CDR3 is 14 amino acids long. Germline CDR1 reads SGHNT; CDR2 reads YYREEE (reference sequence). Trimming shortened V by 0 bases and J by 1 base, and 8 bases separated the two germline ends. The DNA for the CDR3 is TGTGCCAGCAGCTTGGTCGGCGGATCCTACGAGCAGTACTTC. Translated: CASSLVGGSYEQYF.

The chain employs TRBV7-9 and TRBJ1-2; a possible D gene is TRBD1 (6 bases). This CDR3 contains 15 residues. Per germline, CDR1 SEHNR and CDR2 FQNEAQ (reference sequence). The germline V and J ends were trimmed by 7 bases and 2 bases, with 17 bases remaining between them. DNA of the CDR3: TGTGCCAGCACCCCCAGGGGAGGGGGGAACTATGGCTACACCTTC. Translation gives CASTPRGGGNYGYTF.

CDR3 coding DNA: TGTGCCAGCAGCGGACCGGGACAGGGACACTCTGGAAACACCATATATTTT. Protein: CASSGPGQGHSGNTIYF. The V gene is TRBV7-2, the J gene TRBJ1-3; TRBD1 aligns across 9 bases. Looked up from germline, CDR1 is SGHTA and CDR2 is FQGNSA. J was trimmed by 0 bases and V by 5 bases; bases with no gene match: 8. CDR3 length: 17 residues.

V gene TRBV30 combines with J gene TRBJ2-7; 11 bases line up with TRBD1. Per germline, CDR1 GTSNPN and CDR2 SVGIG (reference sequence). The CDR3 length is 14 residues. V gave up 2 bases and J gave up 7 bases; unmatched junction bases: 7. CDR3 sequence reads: CAWSIGQGAEEQYF. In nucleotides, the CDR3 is TGTGCCTGGAGTATCGGACAGGGGGCGGAGGAGCAGTACTTC.

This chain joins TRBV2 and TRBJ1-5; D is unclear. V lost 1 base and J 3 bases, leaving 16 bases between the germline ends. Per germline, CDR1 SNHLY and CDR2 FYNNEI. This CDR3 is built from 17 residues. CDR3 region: CASSEVAPSRNNQPQHF. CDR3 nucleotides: TGTGCCAGCAGTGAAGTGGCACCCTCAAGAAACAATCAGCCCCAGCATTTT.

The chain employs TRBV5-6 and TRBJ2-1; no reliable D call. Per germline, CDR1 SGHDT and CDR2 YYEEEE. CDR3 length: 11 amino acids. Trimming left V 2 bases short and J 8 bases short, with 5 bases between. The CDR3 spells CASSFLDEQFF. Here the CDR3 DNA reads TGTGCCAGCAGCTTTTTAGATGAGCAGTTCTTC.

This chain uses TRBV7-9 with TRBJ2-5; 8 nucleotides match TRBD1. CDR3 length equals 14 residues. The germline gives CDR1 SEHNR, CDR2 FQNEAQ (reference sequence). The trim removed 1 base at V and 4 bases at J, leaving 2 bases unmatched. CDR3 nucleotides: TGTGCCAGCAGCTTAGGGACAGGGATAGAGACCCAGTACTTC. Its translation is CASSLGTGIETQYF.

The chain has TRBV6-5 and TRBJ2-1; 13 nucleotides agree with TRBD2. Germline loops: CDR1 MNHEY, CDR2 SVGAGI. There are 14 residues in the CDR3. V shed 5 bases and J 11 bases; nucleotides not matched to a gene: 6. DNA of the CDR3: TGTGCCAGCAGTATTCGGACTAGCGGGGGAAAGCAGTTCTTC. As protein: CASSIRTSGGKQFF.